A single sample gave rise to the 30 T cell receptor beta chains below, sequenced in a study of human T cells and chemical hapten exposure. The time point here: patch test 1, 2 weeks after DPC sensitization. Described treatment: therapeutic diphenylcyclopropenone sensitization with weekly scalp DPC. TCRdb called the RACE reads again in MiXCR, with one record for every CDR3 protein. The sample records approximately 49,000 distinct CDR3 sequences, approximately 9.1% being singletons. The sequenced sample was whole blood, obtained in connection with sensitization to the hapten diphenylcyclopropenone (DPC). The receptors derive from a woman in her forties or fifties with alopecia areata. Some clones in this sample may be carry-over from other donors' samples.

This chain links TRBV7-6 with TRBJ2-3; 13 bases map to TRBD2. The ends lost 4 bases at V and 4 bases at J; junction bases unmatched: 5. Germline V CDR1 and CDR2: SGHVS, FNYEAQ. This CDR3 comprises 16 residues. DNA for the CDR3: TGTGCCAGCAGCTCGCGGACTAGCGGGAGAGCAGATACGCAGTATTTT. This translates into CASSSRTSGRADTQYF.

This rearrangement joins TRBV30 to TRBJ2-1, with D possibly called TRBD1 or TRBD2 (5 bases each). Germline CDR1 and CDR2: GTSNPN and SVGIG (reference sequence). Trimming stripped 6 bases from V and 8 bases from J, with 8 bases between. The CDR3 has 10 amino acids. CDR3 sequence reads: CACGGHEQFF. CDR3 nucleotides: TGTGCCTGTGGGGGTCATGAGCAGTTCTTC.

Only a few counts were recorded for this clonotype. The chain carries TRBV5-1 and TRBJ1-6; a weak D match, TRBD1 (5 bases). Trimming removed 0 bases at V and 2 bases at J, with 15 bases between. The CDR3 is made up of 18 amino acids. CDR1 SGHRS and CDR2 YFSETQ come from the germline V gene. The chain's CDR3 is CASSLESRTTTYNSPLHF. The DNA for the CDR3 is TGCGCCAGCAGCTTGGAGTCGAGGACAACGACCTATAATTCACCCCTCCACTTT. Full variable domain (outside the CDR3, taken from reference TRBV5-1 and TRBJ1-6): KAGVTQTPRYLIKTRGQQVTLSCSPISGHRSVSWYQQTPGQGLQFLFEYFSETQRNKGNFPGRFSGRQFSNSRSEMNVSTLELGDSALYLCASSLESRTTTYNSPLHFGNGTRLTVT.

This clonotype showed up many times. The genes are TRBV12-5 and TRBJ2-5, with 9 bases matching TRBD2. This CDR3 spans 15 amino acids. CDR1 and CDR2 from the germline V gene are LGHNT and FRNRAP. After removal of 1 base from V and 5 bases from J, the junction contained 5 bases not matched to a gene. The CDR3 DNA follows: TGTGCTAGTGGTTTGGCGCGGGAGGGCCTGGAGACCCAGTACTTC. Protein product: CASGLAREGLETQYF.

This rearrangement joins TRBV28 to TRBJ2-7; D ambiguous. V was trimmed by 5 bases and J by 1 base, leaving 9 bases between them. Germline CDR1 is MDHEN and CDR2 is SYDVKM. The CDR3 has 13 residues. The CDR3 region has the DNA TGTGCCAGCAGTCGCCCGCATTCCTACGAGCAGTACTTC. This translates into CASSRPHSYEQYF.

This chain joins TRBV5-1 and TRBJ1-2; 7 bases line up with TRBD1. With 3 bases clipped from V and 0 bases from J, the junction kept 2 bases outside the gene matches. The germline V gene encodes CDR1 SGHRS and CDR2 YFSETQ. The CDR3 totals 14 residues. The DNA for the CDR3 is TGCGCCAGCAGCTGGACAGGTCCTAACTATGGCTACACCTTC. It yields the protein CASSWTGPNYGYTF.

This clonotype was seen ten or more times. V is TRBV18 and J is TRBJ2-2; TRBD1 matches at 7 bases. Germline V gene lookup returns CDR1 KGHSH and CDR2 LQKENI. The CDR3 sequence is 16 residues long. With 4 bases clipped from V and 1 base from J, the junction kept 6 bases outside the gene matches. In DNA, the CDR3 is TGTGCCAGCTCACTCAACCGGGACAGGAACACCGGGGAGCTGTTTTTT. Encoded protein: CASSLNRDRNTGELFF.

The table lists this clonotype with a few counts. The CDR3 DNA reads TGCAGCGTTGAACTCGCCAAAGGGGCTTTCTTT. This encodes CSVELAKGAFF. V is TRBV29-1 and J is TRBJ1-1, with D uncertain. Germline lookup yields CDR1 SQVTM and CDR2 ANQGSEA. The CDR3 spans 11 residues. V was trimmed by 2 bases and J by 11 bases, leaving 12 bases between them.

This clonotype came up many times. The chain is built from TRBV10-3 and TRBJ2-1; TRBD2 agrees at 9 bases. Germline assignment: CDR1 ENHRY and CDR2 SYGVKD. This CDR3 comprises 14 residues. V dropped 7 bases and J dropped 5; count of bases not matched to a gene: 6. The CDR3 sequence is CAIKSSGAHNEQFF. As DNA, the CDR3 is TGTGCCATCAAGTCTAGCGGGGCGCACAATGAGCAGTTCTTC.

This clonotype has at least ten counts. The chain is built from TRBV12-5 and TRBJ2-3; D perhaps matches TRBD1 (5 bases). Per germline, CDR1 LGHNT and CDR2 FRNRAP. The V gene lost 3 bases and the J gene lost 6 bases, with 13 bases spanning the gap. The CDR3 spans 14 residues. The CDR3 nucleotides read TGTGCTAGTGGTTTCGACAGACTCACGGATACGCAGTATTTT. Encoded protein: CASGFDRLTDTQYF.

The V call is TRBV29-1, the J call TRBJ1-1, with a tentative D call TRBD1 (5 bases). In germline, CDR1 is SQVTM, CDR2 ANQGSEA. The CDR3 is made up of 13 amino acids. The ends were cut back, 3 bases at V and 1 base at J, with 9 bases in the middle. CDR3 region: CSVERQGNTEAFF. In nucleotides, the CDR3 is TGCAGCGTTGAGCGTCAGGGGAACACTGAAGCTTTCTTT.

This clonotype was detected many times. V gene TRBV7-2 combines with J gene TRBJ1-6; D remains ambiguous. CDR1 SGHTA and CDR2 FQGNSA come from the germline V gene. This CDR3 region has 15 residues. V was clipped by 5 bases and J by 7 bases, with 15 bases between them. The CDR3 is CASSPEPGWNSPLHF. CDR3 DNA: TGTGCCAGCAGCCCCGAGCCGGGTTGGAATTCACCCCTCCACTTT.

This clonotype was seen at least ten times. This rearrangement joins TRBV28 to TRBJ2-3, with TRBD1 matching 7 bases. V dropped 5 bases and J dropped 4; count of bases not matched to a gene: 9. This CDR3 comprises 15 residues. Per germline, CDR1 MDHEN and CDR2 SYDVKM. CDR3 in DNA: TGTGCCAGCAGTAGAGGGGGCCTCGGCGCAGATACGCAGTATTTT. Encoded protein: CASSRGGLGADTQYF.

This clonotype came up many times. The chain carries TRBV30 and TRBJ2-1; D may match TRBD1 or TRBD2 (5 bases each). Per the germline V gene, CDR1 is GTSNPN and CDR2 is SVGIG (reference sequence). Trimming shortened V by 0 bases and J by 14 bases, and 11 bases separated the two germline ends. This CDR3 is 11 amino acids long. The CDR3 sequence: CAWSVLGTEFF. The CDR3 DNA sequence: TGTGCCTGGAGTGTACTAGGGACCGAGTTCTTC.

This clonotype was counted many times. The CDR3 DNA is TGTGCCAGCAGTTACTACGGCAGGGTGAACACTGAAGCTTTCTTT. The encoded protein is CASSYYGRVNTEAFF. The rearrangement uses TRBV6-5 and TRBJ1-1; D may be TRBD1 (5 bases). The CDR3 covers 15 residues. Germline V gene lookup returns CDR1 MNHEY and CDR2 SVGAGI. Trimming removed 1 base from V and 0 bases from J, with 9 bases in between.

Ten or more counts support this clonotype. V and J are TRBV5-4 and TRBJ2-7; weak D call: TRBD2 (6 bases). V was trimmed by 0 bases and J by 0 bases, leaving 10 bases between them. The CDR3 has 15 amino acids. Germline V CDR1 and CDR2: SGHNT, YYREEE (reference sequence). The CDR3 loop reads CASSLGAGNSYEQYF. The CDR3 DNA reads TGTGCCAGCAGCTTGGGGGCGGGAAACTCCTACGAGCAGTACTTC.

This clonotype has just a few counts. The chain carries TRBV28 and TRBJ2-1; 12 positions agree with TRBD2. Germline CDR1 MDHEN, CDR2 SYDVKM. With 4 bases clipped from V and 6 bases from J, the junction kept 4 bases outside the gene matches. The CDR3 covers 15 residues. This CDR3 reads CASSSLAGGINEQFF. CDR3 sequence (DNA): TGTGCCAGCAGTTCACTAGCGGGAGGAATCAATGAGCAGTTCTTC.

This clonotype came up many times. V is TRBV29-1 and J is TRBJ2-7; D is perhaps TRBD2 (6 bases). Germline values: CDR1 SQVTM, CDR2 ANQGSEA. V was pared by 5 bases and J by 7 bases, with 15 bases between. There are 12 residues in the CDR3. The DNA for the CDR3 is TGCAGCGTTAATCGGGAGTTCGGAGAGCAGTACTTC. Protein product: CSVNREFGEQYF.

This clonotype was observed many times. V gene TRBV11-3 combines with J gene TRBJ2-5, with D hard to call. V was trimmed by 5 bases and J by 3 bases, leaving 13 bases between them. This CDR3 is 14 amino acids long. Germline CDR1 is SGHNT and CDR2 is YENEEA. The CDR3 loop reads CASSVSNEEETQYF. CDR3 DNA sequence: TGTGCCAGCAGCGTTAGTAATGAGGAAGAGACCCAGTACTTC.

The chain carries TRBV4-1 and TRBJ1-5, with D perhaps matching TRBD1 (6 bases). Trimming left V 8 bases short and J 3 bases short, with 17 bases between. This CDR3 spans 15 amino acids. Germline V lookup: CDR1 MGHRA, CDR2 YSYEKL. CDR3 bases: TGCGCCAGCCGCCGGGGGGCAGGGGACAATCAGCCCCAGCATTTT. Its translation: CASRRGAGDNQPQHF.

This clonotype was counted ten times or more. The chain joins TRBV7-9 to TRBJ2-1; 10 bases agree with TRBD1. The ends lost 3 bases at V and 4 bases at J; junction bases unmatched: 3. This CDR3 is 15 amino acids long. Germline V gene lookup returns CDR1 SEHNR and CDR2 FQNEAQ (reference sequence). CDR3 coding DNA: TGTGCCAGCAGCTTGACAGGGGGCGAGTACAATGAGCAGTTCTTC. This translates into CASSLTGGEYNEQFF.

With regard to this clonotype: A much larger clone is a single base away; this may be a read error. The chain is built from TRBV20-1 and TRBJ2-7; possibly TRBD2 for D (6 bases). The CDR3 sequence is 13 residues long. V dropped 5 bases and J dropped 4 bases, with 15 bases sitting between them. Germline V gene lookup returns CDR1 DFQATT and CDR2 SNEGSKA (reference sequence). The CDR3 DNA reads as TGCAGTGCTTCTCACTTACGGGGGTACGAGCAGTACTTC. Amino acid sequence: CSASHLRGYEQYF.

This clonotype was detected many times. The chain recombines TRBV7-2 with TRBJ1-5; TRBD1 is a possible D gene (6 bases). V gave up 0 bases and J gave up 4 bases, with 13 bases separating them. CDR1 and CDR2 from the germline V gene are SGHTA and FQGNSA. The CDR3 consists of 16 residues. The CDR3 here is CASSLASDSRNQPQHF. The CDR3 coding sequence is TGTGCCAGCAGCTTAGCCTCGGACAGTCGAAATCAGCCCCAGCATTTT.

The chain couples TRBV28 to TRBJ1-2; D might be TRBD1 (5 bases). V lost 7 bases and J 4 bases, leaving 10 bases between the germline ends. Germline assignment: CDR1 MDHEN and CDR2 SYDVKM. The CDR3 covers 12 residues. The chain's CDR3 is CASITGGYGYTF. CDR3 bases: TGTGCCAGCATCACAGGAGGCTATGGCTACACCTTC.

This clonotype has ten or more counts. This chain links TRBV20-1 with TRBJ1-1; D is possibly TRBD1 (5 bases). Germline V lookup: CDR1 DFQATT, CDR2 SNEGSKA (reference sequence). V gave up 4 bases and J gave up 0 bases, with 15 bases separating them. This CDR3 contains 15 residues. CDR3 amino acids: CSATRQTDMNTEAFF. CDR3 in DNA: TGCAGTGCTACCCGACAGACAGATATGAACACTGAAGCTTTCTTT.

This clonotype was seen at least ten times. This chain connects TRBV10-1 to TRBJ1-1; 8 nucleotides match TRBD1. The V gene end was trimmed by 6 bases and the J gene end by 4 bases; junction bases not matched to a gene: 7. Germline CDR1 and CDR2: WNHNN and SYGVQD (reference sequence). The CDR3 extends over 14 amino acids. CDR3 sequence (DNA): TGCGCCAGCAGCTCCGGGACAGGCGGCACTGAAGCTTTCTTT. It translates to CASSSGTGGTEAFF.

This clonotype appeared many times. The gene calls are TRBV24-1 and TRBJ2-7, with D perhaps matching TRBD2 (6 bases). Germline V lookup: CDR1 KGHDR, CDR2 SFDVKD. The CDR3 has 16 amino acids. Trimming took off 0 bases at V and 2 bases at J, with 13 bases between the two ends. The CDR3 nucleotides read TGTGCCACCAGTGATTTGAATGGGGGAGGAACCTACGAGCAGTACTTC. It specifies CATSDLNGGGTYEQYF.

This clonotype was picked up a small number of times. The rearrangement links TRBV6-1 to TRBJ2-3; TRBD2 agrees at 8 bases. V was clipped by 7 bases and J by 0 bases; unmatched bases: 3. The CDR3 runs 14 residues. Germline values: CDR1 MNHNS, CDR2 SASEGT. CDR3 sequence reads: CASNSGVSTDTQYF. The CDR3 DNA is TGTGCCAGCAATAGCGGGGTTAGCACAGATACGCAGTATTTT.

This clonotype was observed at least ten times. CDR3: CASSLALSAGAKNIQYF. The CDR3 bases are TGTGCCAGCAGCTTAGCTTTATCCGCCGGAGCCAAAAACATTCAGTACTTC. This chain uses TRBV7-8 with TRBJ2-4; D remains unclear. Germline CDR1 is SGHVS and CDR2 is FQNEAQ. This CDR3 is built from 17 residues. The V end was cut by 0 bases, the J end by 0 bases, with 12 bases between.

This clonotype showed up just a few times. The V and J genes are TRBV5-1 and TRBJ2-2; weak D call: TRBD2 (6 bases). The CDR3 length is 16 residues. Germline CDR1 SGHRS, CDR2 YFSETQ. Trimming stripped 1 base from V and 0 bases from J, with 10 bases between. The CDR3 sequence: CASSLRVAANTGELFF. In nucleotides, the CDR3 is TGCGCCAGCAGCTTGAGAGTAGCGGCGAACACCGGGGAGCTGTTTTTT.